This T cell receptor beta chain came from a study of T cells in women clearing cervical HPV infection. The overall study: Control women cleared a single incident HPV16 infection within 12 months. General observations from the study: Cases carried less TRBV6-7 than controls: roughly 0.12% versus 0.17%. It is unknown whether associations predate infection; no effector/memory or HPV-specific sorting.

Germline CDR1 and CDR2: DFQATT and SNEGSKA (reference sequence). Trimming took off 3 bases at V and 4 bases at J, with 18 bases between the two ends. The CDR3 totals 15 residues. TCRdb's table, derived via immunoSEQ multiplex PCR, lists solely in-frame clones and lacks some. This repertoire includes tens of thousands of clones. With respect to this clone: What it binds is unknown. The CDR3 end lies 3 residues beyond the end of the read and is filled in from the germline J gene.

This receptor was taken from a woman between 18 and 69 years old with a cervical HPV16 infection that either progressed to CIN3+ or cleared (not recorded which). The chain is built from TRBV20-1 and TRBJ2-5, with a weak D call TRBD1 (5 bases). Material for sequencing was blood buffy coat. CDR3: CSARSPQDTPETQYF. The part of the CDR3 DNA that was read is TGCAGTGCTAGGAGCCCACAGGACACCCCAGAGACC.